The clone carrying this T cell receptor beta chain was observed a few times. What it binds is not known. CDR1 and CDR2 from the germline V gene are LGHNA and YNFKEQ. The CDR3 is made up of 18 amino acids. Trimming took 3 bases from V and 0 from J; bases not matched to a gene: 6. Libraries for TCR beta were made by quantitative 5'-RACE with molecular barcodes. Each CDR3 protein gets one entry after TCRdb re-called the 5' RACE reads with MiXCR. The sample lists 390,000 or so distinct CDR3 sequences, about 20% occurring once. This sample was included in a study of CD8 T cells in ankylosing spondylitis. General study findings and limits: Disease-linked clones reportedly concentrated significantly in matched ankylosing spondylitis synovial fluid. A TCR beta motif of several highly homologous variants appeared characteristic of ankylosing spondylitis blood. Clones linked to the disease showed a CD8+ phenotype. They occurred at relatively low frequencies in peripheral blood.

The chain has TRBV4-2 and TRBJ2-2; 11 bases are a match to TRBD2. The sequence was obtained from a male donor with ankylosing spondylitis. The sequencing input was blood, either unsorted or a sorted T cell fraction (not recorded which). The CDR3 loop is CASSQRLAGLANTGELFF. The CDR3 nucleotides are TGTGCCAGCAGCCAGAGACTAGCGGGATTGGCGAACACCGGGGAGCTGTTTTTT.